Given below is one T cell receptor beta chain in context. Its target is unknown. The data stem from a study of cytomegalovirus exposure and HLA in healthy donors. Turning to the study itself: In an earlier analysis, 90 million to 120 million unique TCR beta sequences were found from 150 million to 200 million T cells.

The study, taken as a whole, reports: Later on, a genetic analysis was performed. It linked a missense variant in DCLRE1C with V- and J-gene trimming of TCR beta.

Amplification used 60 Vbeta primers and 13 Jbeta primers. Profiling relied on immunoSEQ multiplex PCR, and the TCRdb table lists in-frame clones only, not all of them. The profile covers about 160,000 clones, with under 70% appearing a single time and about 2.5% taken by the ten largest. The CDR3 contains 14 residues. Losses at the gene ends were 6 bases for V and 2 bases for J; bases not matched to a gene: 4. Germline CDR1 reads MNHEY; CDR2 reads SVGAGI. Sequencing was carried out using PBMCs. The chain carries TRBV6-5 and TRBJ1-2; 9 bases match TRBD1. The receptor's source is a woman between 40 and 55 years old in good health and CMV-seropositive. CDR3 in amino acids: CASSDRGLNYGYTF. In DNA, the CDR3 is TGTGCCAGCAGCGACAGGGGGTTAAACTATGGCTACACCTTC.